Below are 5 T cell receptor beta chains sequenced from a single sample in a study of Ad26.COV2.S vaccination and SARS-CoV-2 variants. Treatment described: about 20 received Ad26.COV2.S at low or high dose, single or two shots; a few received placebo; per-sample allocation not given. Day 63 following the first vaccine or placebo injection was when the samples were taken. Some clones are missing from TCRdb's copy, which holds only in-frame ones; the method was immunoSEQ multiplex PCR. The sample lists about 250,000 clones, roughly nine tenths occurring once. The material sequenced was peripheral blood, taken in a trial of Ad26.COV2.S vaccine versus placebo. These receptors all stem from a person between 18 and 59 years old who received the Ad26.COV2.S COVID-19 vaccine or a placebo.

This chain uses TRBV5-1 with TRBJ1-4, with a possible D match to TRBD1 (6 bases). Trimming left V 2 bases short and J 7 bases short, with 15 bases between. CDR3 size: 15 residues. CDR1 and CDR2 (germline): SGHRS, YFSETQ. The CDR3 region is CASSFSSQGSEKLFF. The CDR3 DNA reads as TGCGCCAGCAGCTTTTCTTCACAGGGTAGTGAAAAACTGTTTTTT.

This clone showed up just a few times. The rearrangement links TRBV5-1 to TRBJ1-6, with 10 bases identical to TRBD1. Germline V gene data show CDR1 as SGHRS and CDR2 as YFSETQ. The CDR3 totals 13 residues. The V segment lost 4 bases and the J segment 12 bases; nucleotides outside the gene matches: 4. The CDR3, as DNA: TGCGCCAGCAGCGGGGACAGGGGATTACCCCTCCACTTT. Translation gives CASSGDRGLPLHF.

This clone is a singleton in its sample. The chain combines TRBV19 with TRBJ2-4; 10 positions agree with TRBD2. Losses at the gene ends were 3 bases for V and 0 bases for J; bases not matched to a gene: 8. The germline V gene encodes CDR1 LNHDA and CDR2 SQIVND (reference sequence). The CDR3 totals 18 residues. The CDR3 coding sequence is TGTGCCAGTAGTATCAGGACTAGCGGCGGCCTAGCCAAAAACATTCAGTACTTC. Its translation is CASSIRTSGGLAKNIQYF.

The chain joins TRBV30 to TRBJ2-3; D might be TRBD1 (5 bases). Trimming removed 3 bases from V and 0 bases from J, with 13 bases in between. CDR3 length: 15 residues. Germline CDR1 and CDR2: GTSNPN and SVGIG (reference sequence). CDR3 nucleotides: TGTGCCTGGAGAGCATGGGGCTTTAGCACAGATACGCAGTATTTT. This sequence encodes CAWRAWGFSTDTQYF. The variable domain in full, with the rest retrieved from reference TRBV30 and TRBJ2-3, is SQTIHQWPATLVQPVGSPLSLECTVEGTSNPNLYWYRQAAGRGLQLLFYSVGIGQISSEVPQNLSASRPQDRQFILSSKKLLLSDSGFYLCAWRAWGFSTDTQYFGPGTRLTVL.

The V call is TRBV3-1 (or the pseudogene TRBV3-2), the J call TRBJ2-7; 8 bases are a match to TRBD2. The CDR3 has 14 amino acids. V lost 4 bases to trimming and J lost 1 base; unmatched junction nucleotides: 3. CDR1 LGHDT and CDR2 YNNKEL come from the germline V gene (reference sequence). DNA of the CDR3: TGTGCCAGCAGCCCGGGGGGGGCGTCCTACGAGCAGTACTTC. Amino acids: CASSPGGASYEQYF.